Listed below are T cell receptor beta chains from one sample, sequenced in a study of CD8+CD57+ T cells in acquired aplastic anemia. TCRdb ran MiXCR on the reads and lists one entry per CDR3 protein. This table holds 150,000 to 200,000 distinct CDR3 sequences, under 70% found once. The sequencing sample was made of sorted CD4+, CD8+, or CD8+CD57+ T cells (not recorded which) from PBMCs. All receptors come from a human donor with severe aplastic anemia or a healthy control (not recorded which). CDR3s include the opening cysteine and the closing phenylalanine or tryptophan. The D gene is left open where the match is weak. For some rows the clone size is stated as once, few or many, or as a class when expanded; others skip it.

-	TRBV9	15	TRBJ2-5	-	TGTGCCAGCAGCCCAGACCAACTAGCACAAGAGACCCAGTACTTC	CASSPDQLAQETQYF
-	TRBV5-1	19	TRBJ1-2	-	TGCGCCAGCAGCTGGAATGGCAACTCCTACGAGACATCAACTTATGGCTACACCTTC	CASSWNGNSYETSTYGYTF
few	TRBV7-9	14	TRBJ2-7	TRBD1	TGTGCCAGCAGCGGGGGACAGATCTCCTACGAGCAGTACTTC	CASSGGQISYEQYF
-	TRBV5-5	15	TRBJ2-3	-	TGTGCCAGCAGCGCGCCGGGTAGCGGCACAGATACGCAGTATTTT	CASSAPGSGTDTQYF
many	TRBV6-2/TRBV6-3	15	TRBJ1-2	-	TGTGCCAGCAGTTACGGCAGGACGGTCATCTATGGCTACACCTTC	CASSYGRTVIYGYTF
few	TRBV9	16	TRBJ2-5	TRBD2	TGTGCCAGCAGCGTAGGGGCTAGCGGGGGGGCAGAGACCCAGTACTTC	CASSVGASGGAETQYF
-	TRBV12-3/TRBV12-4	14	TRBJ2-5	TRBD1	TGTGCCAGCAGCGGACAGGGGTACCAAGAGACCCAGTACTTC	CASSGQGYQETQYF
many	TRBV3-1	14	TRBJ2-2	TRBD1	TGTGCCAGCAGCCAAGAGGACAGGGCCGGGGAGCTGTTTTTT	CASSQEDRAGELFF
-	TRBV19	13	TRBJ2-7	TRBD2	TGTGCCAGTAGCCCCGGACTAGTGAACGAGCAGTACTTC	CASSPGLVNEQYF
-	TRBV15	16	TRBJ2-5	TRBD2	TGTGCCACCAGCCTTAGCGGGGGGGCGGTAATAGAGACCCAGTACTTC	CATSLSGGAVIETQYF
-	TRBV18	17	TRBJ2-2	TRBD1	TGTGCCAGCTCACCAGTAGGGACAGGGACCGGTACCGGGGAGCTGTTTTTT	CASSPVGTGTGTGELFF
-	TRBV19	15	TRBJ1-1	-	TGTGCCAGTAGTCCCAGGGACAAGGCCAACACTGAAGCTTTCTTT	CASSPRDKANTEAFF
many	TRBV6-5	16	TRBJ1-1	TRBD1	TGTGCCAGCACCCACCGCAGGGGGCGGAGTGGGACTGAAGCTTTCTTT	CASTHRRGRSGTEAFF
once	TRBV5-6	13	TRBJ2-3	-	TGTGCCAGCGCCCGGGGGGCCACAGATACGCAGTATTTT	CASARGATDTQYF
many	TRBV12-3/TRBV12-4	14	TRBJ2-1	TRBD1	TGTGCCAGCAGTCATGGGACAGGGGGCAATGAGCAGTTCTTC	CASSHGTGGNEQFF
-	TRBV7-9	13	TRBJ2-1	-	TGTGCCAGCAGCTCGCTCGAAAGGGATGAGCAGTTCTTC	CASSSLERDEQFF
many	TRBV3-1	14	TRBJ1-1	-	TGTGCCAGCAGCCCTTACCTCCCCAGGGCCCAAGCTTTCTTT	CASSPYLPRAQAFF
-	TRBV2	15	TRBJ2-7	TRBD1	TGTGCCAGCAAGACGGACAGGGGTCAGAGGGACGAGCAGTACTTC	CASKTDRGQRDEQYF
-	TRBV9	14	TRBJ1-2	-	TGTGCCAGCAGCTACGGGATGGGGGCTAAAGGCTACACCTTC	CASSYGMGAKGYTF
-	TRBV29-1	14	TRBJ2-2	-	TGCAGCGTTGTGGGAGCGAGGGACACCGGGGAGCTGTTTTTT	CSVVGARDTGELFF
many	TRBV13	16	TRBJ1-5	-	TGTGCCAGCAGCCCGGGCGATAAATTAGGCAATCAGCCCCAGCATTTT	CASSPGDKLGNQPQHF
many	TRBV12-3/TRBV12-4	12	TRBJ2-4	-	TGTGCCAGCAGTATAGCCAAAAACATTCAGTACTTC	CASSIAKNIQYF
-	TRBV5-4	14	TRBJ2-1	TRBD2	TGTGCCAGCAGCTTAGGCGGGGGATCCTACGAGCAGTTCTTC	CASSLGGGSYEQFF